Each of the 8 T cell receptor beta chains below was sequenced from the same sample in a study of OX40 agonist ivuxolimab in advanced cancers. Assay used: immunoSEQ multiplex PCR; TCRdb lists only in-frame clones, some missing. The data contain about 90,000 clones, under 95% of them singletons. The sequenced sample was CD4+ or CD8+ T cells sorted from blood, obtained in a trial of the OX40 agonist ivuxolimab. The receptors derive from an adult with an advanced solid tumor such as melanoma, head and neck, liver or kidney cancer.

The chain combines TRBV6-1 with TRBJ2-5; either TRBD1 or TRBD2 may supply D (5 bases each). Trimming removed 8 bases from V and 4 bases from J, with 17 bases in between. Germline V lookup: CDR1 MNHNS, CDR2 SASEGT. There are 14 residues in the CDR3. CDR3 sequence (DNA): TGTGCCAGCGGGGCGGAGGTGGGCGGAGAGACCCAGTACTTC. This encodes CASGAEVGGETQYF.

This chain links TRBV20-1 with TRBJ2-1, with TRBD1 identical over 7 bases. The germline V gene has CDR1 DFQATT and CDR2 SNEGSKA (reference sequence). CDR3 size: 11 residues. The V segment lost 5 bases and the J segment 7 bases; nucleotides outside the gene matches: 2. The CDR3 DNA is TGCAGTGCTGGGACAGCGAATGAGCAGTTCTTC. This gives the protein CSAGTANEQFF.

The chain employs TRBV4-1 and TRBJ2-1, with 12 bases aligning to TRBD2. From germline, CDR1 is MGHRA and CDR2 YSYEKL. This CDR3 comprises 17 residues. Trimming cost V 3 bases and J 7 bases; bases outside gene matches: 10. In DNA, the CDR3 is TGCGCCAGCAGCCACTTCCTAGCGGGAGGGCCTGGAAATGAGCAGTTCTTC. It specifies CASSHFLAGGPGNEQFF.

The chain has TRBV11-3 and TRBJ2-1; D not certain. The CDR3 sequence is 14 residues long. The germline V gene encodes CDR1 SGHNT and CDR2 YENEEA. V was pared by 0 bases and J by 6 bases, with 9 bases between. As DNA, the CDR3 is TGTGCCAGCAGCTTAGATCCGACGAGCAATGAGCAGTTCTTC. Its translation is CASSLDPTSNEQFF.

The chain employs TRBV5-1 and TRBJ2-5, with 9 bases lining up with TRBD1. In germline, CDR1 is SGHRS, CDR2 YFSETQ. Germline trimming cut 3 bases from V and 2 bases from J; bases unmatched to any gene: 5. The CDR3 consists of 15 residues. The CDR3 bases are TGCGCCAGCAGCTCGGCCGGGACAGGGCAAGAGACCCAGTACTTC. Its protein is CASSSAGTGQETQYF.

V is TRBV7-8 and J is TRBJ1-4, with D unresolved. The V gene lost 0 bases and the J gene lost 8 bases, with 7 bases spanning the gap. Germline-derived CDR1 and CDR2 are SGHVS and FQNEAQ. The CDR3 contains 13 residues. The CDR3 sequence: CASSLALGEKLFF. CDR3 coding DNA: TGTGCCAGCAGCTTAGCGCTCGGGGAAAAACTGTTTTTT. Together with reference TRBV7-8 and TRBJ1-4, the CDR3 gives the full variable domain: GAGVSQSPRYKVAKRGQDVALRCDPISGHVSLFWYQQALGQGPEFLTYFQNEAQLDKSGLPSDRFFAERPEGSVSTLKIQRTQQEDSAVYLCASSLALGEKLFFGSGTQLSVL.

V and J are TRBV4-2 and TRBJ1-1, with D unclear. This CDR3 is 16 amino acids long. The V end was cut by 3 bases, the J end by 4 bases, with 18 bases between. Per the germline V gene, CDR1 is LGHNA and CDR2 is YNFKEQ. CDR3 DNA sequence: TGTGCCAGCAGCCACCTGACGGCAAATAAAGGCACTGAAGCTTTCTTT. This sequence encodes CASSHLTANKGTEAFF.

V gene TRBV4-3 combines with J gene TRBJ2-7, with unresolved D. CDR1 and CDR2 from the germline V gene are LGHNA and YSLEER. The CDR3 sequence is 16 residues long. Between the trimmed V and J ends, which lost 0 bases and 1 base, there was a span of 13 bases. The CDR3 sequence: CASSQDEKASSYEQYF. DNA for the CDR3: TGCGCCAGCAGCCAAGATGAAAAAGCCTCATCCTACGAGCAGTACTTC.